This T cell receptor beta chain was captured in a study of early T cells in non-severe SARS-CoV-2 infection (dated by TCRdb to the early 2020s). For the study in its entirety: Because TCR sequencing was done on bulk RNA from unsorted whole blood, the alpha and beta chains could not be paired. The full study reports these points: VDJdb matching was skewed toward anti-spike CD8 responses and likely underestimated virus-specific expansions, missing private and CD4 specificities.

The study was a case-control design nested within a healthcare worker cohort in London, UK, with weekly nasopharyngeal swab PCR tests and blood sampling. Healthcare workers were recruited during the week of the UK lockdown, between 23 and 31 March 2020, and followed weekly for up to 16 weeks. The library relied on 5' RACE. TCRdb names NextSeq 500 as the instrument used. The TCR library protocol attached unique molecular identifiers to individual cDNA molecules to correct for sequencing error and PCR bias. Sequencing covered both TCR alpha and beta chains, and within each sample the abundances of alpha and beta sequences were tightly co-correlated. On the authors' methods: Decombinator V4 was used to perform V gene, J gene and CDR3 annotation of TCR sequences. Expanded TCRs were defined as changing significantly between any two time points under a Poisson model with p below 0.0001. TCR abundances were normalised to the total number of TCRs sequenced in each sample and reported as counts per million. VDJdb, accessed on 1 November 2021, was searched for TCRs annotated for CMV, EBV and SARS-CoV-2, and TCRs annotated for more than one antigen were excluded. TCRdb handled the public reads itself, with Q25 trimming in fastp and clone calling in MiXCR, and kept productive beta chains. Rows are unified per CDR3 protein, each entry keeping the most common DNA and genes. The V and J calls, along with clone size, are taken from TCRdb and not from the paper's own processing. Counted in this sample were some 87,000 distinct CDR3 sequences; 12% of them appeared once. Of the sample, over 2.5% is held by the ten largest clones.

This clonotype has more than one count but fewer than ten. Its target antigen remains unknown. Nothing much larger sits one base from this clone, and base qualities are not available. The source of this sequence is an adult who was a healthcare worker with PCR-confirmed SARS-CoV-2 infection or an uninfected control (not recorded which). The sequencing input was whole blood.

The CDR3 corresponds to CASSPPGLAKNIQYF. The nucleotide sequence reads as follows: TGTGCCAGCAGCCCGCCGGGACTAGCCAAAAACATTCAGTACTTC. The chain links TRBV5-6 with TRBJ2-4; tentative D gene TRBD2, with 6 bases matching. V is cut by 4 bases and J by 0 bases, and the space between the germline ends is 11 bases. Reading the germline V gene gives CDR1 SGHDT and CDR2 YYEEEE. The CDR3 measures 15 amino acids from cysteine to phenylalanine. Only the CDR3 DNA is retained, 45 bases long and in frame from the first base.